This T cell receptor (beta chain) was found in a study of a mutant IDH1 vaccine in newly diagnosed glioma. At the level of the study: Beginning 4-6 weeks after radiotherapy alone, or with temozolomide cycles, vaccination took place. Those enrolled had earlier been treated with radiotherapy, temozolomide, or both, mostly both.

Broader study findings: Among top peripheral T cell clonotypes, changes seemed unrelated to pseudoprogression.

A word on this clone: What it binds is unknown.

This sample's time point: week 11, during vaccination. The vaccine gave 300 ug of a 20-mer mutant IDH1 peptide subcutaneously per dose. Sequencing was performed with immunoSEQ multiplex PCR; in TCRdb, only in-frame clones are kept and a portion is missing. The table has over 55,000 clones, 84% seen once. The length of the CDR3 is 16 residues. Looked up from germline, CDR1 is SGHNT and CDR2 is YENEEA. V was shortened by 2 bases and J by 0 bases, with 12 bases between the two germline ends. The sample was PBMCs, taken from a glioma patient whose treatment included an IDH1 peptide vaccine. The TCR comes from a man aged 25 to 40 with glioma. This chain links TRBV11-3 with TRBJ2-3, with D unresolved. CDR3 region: CASSLRSGSSTDTQYF. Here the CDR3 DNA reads TGTGCCAGCAGCTTAAGGAGTGGCAGCAGCACAGATACGCAGTATTTT. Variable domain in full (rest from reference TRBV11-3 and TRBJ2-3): EAGVVQSPRYKIIEKKQPVAFWCNPISGHNTLYWYLQNLGQGPELLIRYENEEAVDDSQLPKDRFSAERLKGVDSTLKIQPAELGDSAVYLCASSLRSGSSTDTQYFGPGTRLTVL.